This TCR beta chain was profiled in a study of identical twins. General observations from the study: Models underestimated out-of-frame TCR alpha sharing in monozygotic twins.

A universal primer site arose from template switching, and cDNA bore unique molecular identifiers. Via MiXCR, TCRdb re-called the 5' RACE reads, giving one row per CDR3 protein. The table shows some 240,000 distinct CDR3 sequences, with about 9% occurring only once. V shed 3 bases and J shed 5 bases, with 9 bases lying between them. The germline gives CDR1 MGHDK, CDR2 SYGVNS. The CDR3 is 13 residues long. The sample holds a few counts of this clonotype. Antigen unknown. These data were also reused for a study on yellow fever vaccine responses in identical twins.

The origin of this receptor is a woman between 18 and 30 years old in good health. Material: CD8+ T cells sorted from blood. The chain uses TRBV25-1 and TRBJ2-3; D is uncertain. The CDR3 sequence: CASSDITLDTQYF. For the CDR3, the DNA is TGTGCCAGCAGTGATATAACCCTAGATACGCAGTATTTT. The full variable domain, in which reference TRBV25-1 and TRBJ2-3 provide the parts outside the CDR3, is EADIYQTPRYLVIGTGKKITLECSQTMGHDKMYWYQQDPGMELHLIHYSYGVNSTEKGDLSSESTVSRIRTEHFPLTLESARPSHTSQYLCASSDITLDTQYFGPGTRLTVL.